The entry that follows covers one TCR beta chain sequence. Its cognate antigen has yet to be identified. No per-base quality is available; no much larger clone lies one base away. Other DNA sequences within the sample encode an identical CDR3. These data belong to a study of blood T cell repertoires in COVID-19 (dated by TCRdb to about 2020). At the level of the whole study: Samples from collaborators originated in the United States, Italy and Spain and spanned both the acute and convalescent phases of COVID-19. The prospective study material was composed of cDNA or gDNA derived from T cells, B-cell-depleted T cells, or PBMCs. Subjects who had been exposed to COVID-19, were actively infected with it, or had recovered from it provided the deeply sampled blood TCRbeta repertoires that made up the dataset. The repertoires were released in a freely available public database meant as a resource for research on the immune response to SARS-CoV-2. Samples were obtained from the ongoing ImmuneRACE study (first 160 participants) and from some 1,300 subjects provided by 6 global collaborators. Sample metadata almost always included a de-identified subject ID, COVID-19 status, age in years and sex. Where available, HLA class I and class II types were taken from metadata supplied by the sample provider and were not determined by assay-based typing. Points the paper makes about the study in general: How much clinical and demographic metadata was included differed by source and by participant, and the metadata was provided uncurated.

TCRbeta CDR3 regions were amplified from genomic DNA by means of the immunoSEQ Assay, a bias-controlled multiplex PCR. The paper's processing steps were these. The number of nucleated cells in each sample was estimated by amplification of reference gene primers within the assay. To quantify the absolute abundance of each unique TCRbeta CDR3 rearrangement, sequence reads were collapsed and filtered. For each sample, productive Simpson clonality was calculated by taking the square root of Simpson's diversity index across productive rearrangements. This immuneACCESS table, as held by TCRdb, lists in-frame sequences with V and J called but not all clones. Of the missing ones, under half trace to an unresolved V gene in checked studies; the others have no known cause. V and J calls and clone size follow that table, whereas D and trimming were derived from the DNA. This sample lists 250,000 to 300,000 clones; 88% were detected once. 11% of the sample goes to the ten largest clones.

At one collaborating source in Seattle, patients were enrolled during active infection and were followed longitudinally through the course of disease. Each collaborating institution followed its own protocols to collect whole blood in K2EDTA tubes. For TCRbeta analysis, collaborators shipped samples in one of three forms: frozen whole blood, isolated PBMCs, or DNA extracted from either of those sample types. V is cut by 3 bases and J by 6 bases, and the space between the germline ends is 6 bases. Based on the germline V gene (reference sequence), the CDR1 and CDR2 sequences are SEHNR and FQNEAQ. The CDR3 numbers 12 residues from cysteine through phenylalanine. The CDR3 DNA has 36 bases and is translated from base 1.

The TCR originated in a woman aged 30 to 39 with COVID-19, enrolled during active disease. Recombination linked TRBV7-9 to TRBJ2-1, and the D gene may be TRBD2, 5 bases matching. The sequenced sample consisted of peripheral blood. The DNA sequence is TGTGCCAGCAGCTTGAGCGGCAATGAGCAGTTCTTC. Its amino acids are CASSLSGNEQFF.